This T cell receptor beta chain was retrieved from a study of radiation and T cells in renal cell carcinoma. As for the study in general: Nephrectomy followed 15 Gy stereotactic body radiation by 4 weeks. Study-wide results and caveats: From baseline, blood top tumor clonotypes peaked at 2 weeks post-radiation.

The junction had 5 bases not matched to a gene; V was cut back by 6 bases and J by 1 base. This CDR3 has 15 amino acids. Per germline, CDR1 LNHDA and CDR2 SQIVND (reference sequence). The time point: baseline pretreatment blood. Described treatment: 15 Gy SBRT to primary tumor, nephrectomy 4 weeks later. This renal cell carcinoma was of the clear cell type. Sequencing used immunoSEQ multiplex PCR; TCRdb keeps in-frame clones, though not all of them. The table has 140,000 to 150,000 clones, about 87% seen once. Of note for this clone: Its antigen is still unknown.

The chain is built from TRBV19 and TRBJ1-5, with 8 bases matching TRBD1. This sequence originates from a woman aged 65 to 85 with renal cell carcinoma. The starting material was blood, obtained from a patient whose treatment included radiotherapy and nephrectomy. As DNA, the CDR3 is TGTGCCAGTAGACCAACAGGGGGAAGCAATCAGCCCCAGCATTTT. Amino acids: CASRPTGGSNQPQHF. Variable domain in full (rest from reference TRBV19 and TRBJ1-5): DGGITQSPKYLFRKEGQNVTLSCEQNLNHDAMYWYRQDPGQGLRLIYYSQIVNDFQKGDIAEGYSVSREKKESFPLTVTSAQKNPTAFYLCASRPTGGSNQPQHFGDGTRLSIL.